This is a list of T cell receptor beta chains from one sample in a study of T-cell reconstitution after alpha-beta-depleted transplantation in children. TCRdb analysed the PCR reads with MiXCR anew, one entry per CDR3 protein. The sample lists about a million distinct CDR3 sequences, 25% to 30% occurring once. The sequences come from PBMCs, mostly from graft donor cells, collected 360 days after TCRalphabeta/CD19-depleted stem cell transplant. Source of these receptors: a boy under three years old who had a stem cell transplant for SCID, so the T cells may come from the graft donor. Both conserved end residues are part of each CDR3. A D gene is named only where the DNA matches it firmly. Size is stated for part of the rows, as once, few or many counts, or as a class when the clone is expanded.

j_call	d_call	clone_size	v_call	cdr3_nt	cdr3_aa
TRBJ2-6	NA	NA	TRBV4-2	TGTGCCAGCAGCCAAGTGACTAGGGGCTCTGGGGCCAACGTCCTGACTTTC	CASSQVTRGSGANVLTF
TRBJ2-3	NA	NA	TRBV7-8	TGTGCCAGCAGCTTAGGGCCCCTAGATACGCAGTATTTT	CASSLGPLDTQYF
TRBJ2-1	NA	NA	TRBV12-3/TRBV12-4	TGTGCCAGCAGTCGACAGCCGGATGAGCAGTTCTTC	CASSRQPDEQFF
TRBJ2-1	TRBD2	few	TRBV11-1	TGTGCCAGCAGCTTAGCCTTACTAGCGGGGGGCTTGAGCTCCTACAATGAGCAGTTCTTC	CASSLALLAGGLSSYNEQFF
TRBJ2-1	NA	NA	TRBV20-1	TGCAGTGCTAATTACAATGAGCAGTTCTTC	CSANYNEQFF
TRBJ2-5	NA	few	TRBV4-1	TGCGCCAGCAGCCAAGTCGGACATTTAGGTGGGAAGACCCAGTACTTC	CASSQVGHLGGKTQYF
TRBJ1-2	TRBD1	few	TRBV10-3	TGTGCCATCAGTGAGTCCGGACAGGGGTATGGCTACACCTTC	CAISESGQGYGYTF
TRBJ1-5	NA	NA	TRBV5-1	TGCGCCAGCAGGCTTACCATACAGGGTCAACAGCCCCAGCATTTT	CASRLTIQGQQPQHF
TRBJ2-5	TRBD2	NA	TRBV4-1	TGCGCCAGCAGCCAAGAAGGTCTCGGGGGGGCCAGGGAGACCCAGTACTTC	CASSQEGLGGARETQYF
TRBJ2-5	TRBD2	many	TRBV5-1	TGCGCCAGCAGCTTCTCGGGGGGTCAAGAGACCCAGTACTTC	CASSFSGGQETQYF
TRBJ1-2	NA	many	TRBV15	TGTGCCACCAGCAGAGACAGGCTTGGAGGCTACACCTTC	CATSRDRLGGYTF
TRBJ2-2	TRBD2	NA	TRBV15	TGTGCCACCAGCAGAGATGGAGGGAGGGTCGGGGAGCTGTTTTTT	CATSRDGGRVGELFF
TRBJ2-7	NA	few	TRBV7-8	TGTGCCAGCAGCCTACAGGGAGTGGGGAACTACGAGCAGTACTTC	CASSLQGVGNYEQYF
TRBJ1-1	NA	NA	TRBV2	TGTGCCAGCAGTGAAGATATGGCGCGTGAAGCTTTCTTT	CASSEDMAREAFF
TRBJ1-3	NA	few	TRBV18	TGTGCCAGCTCACCCGTGTCCCACTCTGGAAACACCATATATTTT	CASSPVSHSGNTIYF
TRBJ2-5	TRBD2	NA	TRBV12-3/TRBV12-4	TGTGCCAGCAGTTATGCGGGGGAGTCCTTCCAAGAGACCCAGTACTTC	CASSYAGESFQETQYF
TRBJ2-5	NA	few	TRBV7-9	TGTGCCAGCAGCTTAGTCTACCGGGCCCACGGAGAGACCCAGTACTTC	CASSLVYRAHGETQYF
TRBJ2-7	NA	NA	TRBV4-3	TGCGCCAGCAGCCAACTGGGGGACGGAACCTACGAGCAGTACTTC	CASSQLGDGTYEQYF